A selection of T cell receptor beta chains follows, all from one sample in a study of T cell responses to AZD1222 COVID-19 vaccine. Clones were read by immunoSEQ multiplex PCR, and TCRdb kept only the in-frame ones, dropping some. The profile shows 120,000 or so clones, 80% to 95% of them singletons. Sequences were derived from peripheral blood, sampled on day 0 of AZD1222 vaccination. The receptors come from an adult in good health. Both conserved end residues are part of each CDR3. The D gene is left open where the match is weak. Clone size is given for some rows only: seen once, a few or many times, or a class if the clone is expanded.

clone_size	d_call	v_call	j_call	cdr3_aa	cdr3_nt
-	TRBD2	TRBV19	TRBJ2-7	CASSIRRLAATYEQYF	TGTGCCAGTAGTATTAGGCGACTAGCTGCAACCTACGAGCAGTACTTC
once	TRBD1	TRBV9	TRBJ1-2	CASSVGQGQGSSYGYTF	TGTGCCAGCAGCGTAGGACAGGGCCAAGGGAGCTCCTATGGCTACACCTTC
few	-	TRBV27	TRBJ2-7	CASSLRGLYEQYF	TGTGCCAGCAGTTTACGGGGACTGTACGAGCAGTACTTC
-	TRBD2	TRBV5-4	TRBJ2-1	CASSSGLASYNEQFF	TGTGCCAGCAGCAGTGGACTAGCGAGCTACAATGAGCAGTTCTTC
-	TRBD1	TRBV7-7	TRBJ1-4	CASSLGTGDDLFF	TGTGCTAGCAGCCTTGGGACAGGCGACGACCTGTTTTTT
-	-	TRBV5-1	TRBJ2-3	CASSLVPRQRADTQYF	TGCGCCAGCAGCTTGGTTCCACGACAAAGGGCAGATACGCAGTATTTT
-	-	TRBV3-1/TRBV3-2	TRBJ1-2	CASSQEMGFYGYTF	TGTGCCAGCAGCCAAGAAATGGGGTTCTATGGCTACACCTTC
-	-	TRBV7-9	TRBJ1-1	CASSLMTGAFF	TGTGCCAGCAGCTTAATGACAGGAGCTTTCTTT
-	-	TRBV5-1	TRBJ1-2	CASSRITDGNYGYTF	TGCGCCAGCAGCCGAATAACGGACGGGAACTATGGCTACACCTTC
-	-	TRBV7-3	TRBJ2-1	CASSFGGTSYNEQFF	TGTGCCAGCAGCTTTGGGGGAACTTCCTACAATGAGCAGTTCTTC
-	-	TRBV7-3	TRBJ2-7	CASSLTRRDEQYF	TGTGCCAGCAGCTTAACGCGCAGGGACGAGCAGTACTTC
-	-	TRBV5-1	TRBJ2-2	CASARGPSNTGELFF	TGCGCCAGCGCCCGAGGACCCTCAAACACCGGGGAGCTGTTTTTT
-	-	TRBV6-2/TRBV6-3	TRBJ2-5	CASSYTGFLETQYF	TGTGCCAGCAGTTACACAGGGTTCCTAGAGACCCAGTACTTC
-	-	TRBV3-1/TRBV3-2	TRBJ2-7	CASSQDRSGGAYEQYF	TGTGCCAGCAGCCAAGATAGGAGCGGAGGGGCTTACGAGCAGTACTTC
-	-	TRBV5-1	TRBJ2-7	CASSLAGILYEQYF	TGCGCCAGCAGCCTGGCCGGGATCCTCTACGAGCAGTACTTC
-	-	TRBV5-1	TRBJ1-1	CASSLSWTRNTEAFF	TGCGCCAGCAGCTTGTCGTGGACGAGGAACACTGAAGCTTTCTTT
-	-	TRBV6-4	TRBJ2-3	CASSAEAMGTDTQYF	TGTGCCAGCAGTGCTGAGGCCATGGGCACAGATACGCAGTATTTT
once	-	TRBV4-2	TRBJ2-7	CASSQYVPGRGSYEQYF	TGTGCCAGCAGCCAATATGTCCCCGGGAGAGGGTCCTACGAGCAGTACTTC
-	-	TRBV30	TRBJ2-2	CAWSGEAEVAGELFF	TGTGCCTGGAGCGGTGAAGCGGAGGTCGCCGGGGAGCTGTTTTTT
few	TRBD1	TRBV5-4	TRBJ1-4	CASSSKQGTVEKLFF	TGTGCCAGCAGCTCAAAACAGGGGACGGTTGAAAAACTGTTTTTT
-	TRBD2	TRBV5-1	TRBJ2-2	CASSLTSGTIGELFF	TGCGCCAGCAGCTTGACTAGCGGGACGATCGGGGAGCTGTTTTTT
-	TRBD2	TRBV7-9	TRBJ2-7	CASSLENGRSYEQYF	TGTGCCAGCAGCTTAGAAAACGGGAGGTCCTACGAGCAGTACTTC
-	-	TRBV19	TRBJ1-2	CASSIQANYGYTF	TGTGCCAGTAGTATTCAGGCTAACTATGGCTACACCTTC
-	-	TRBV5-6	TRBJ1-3	CASSLGRRFGNTIYF	TGTGCCAGCAGCTTGGGGCGGAGATTCGGAAACACCATATATTTT
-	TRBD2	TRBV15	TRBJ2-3	CATSRDSSGRVADTQYF	TGTGCCACCAGCAGAGATTCAAGCGGGAGGGTCGCAGATACGCAGTATTTT